These T cell receptor beta chains were read from a single sample in a study of cytomegalovirus exposure and HLA in healthy donors. Sequenced by immunoSEQ multiplex PCR; TCRdb stores in-frame clones only, minus some. The sample has 55,000 to 75,000 clones, approximately 94% seen once. Sequencing was done on a sample of PBMCs. These receptors originate from a man aged 18 to 29 in good health and CMV-seropositive. CDR3s include the opening cysteine and the closing phenylalanine or tryptophan. Fields, in order: J gene, V gene, CDR3 protein.

J gene: TRBJ2-7
V gene: TRBV11-2
CDR3 protein: CASSLDGTITYEQYF

J gene: TRBJ2-7
V gene: TRBV27
CDR3 protein: CASSLEGTSGGTYEQYF

J gene: TRBJ1-2
V gene: TRBV7-3
CDR3 protein: CASSLSGTESGYTF

J gene: TRBJ1-3
V gene: TRBV7-6
CDR3 protein: CASSGGLPGNTIYF

J gene: TRBJ2-7
V gene: TRBV7-8
CDR3 protein: CASSLLASGIYEQYF

J gene: TRBJ1-4
V gene: TRBV5-5
CDR3 protein: CASSPGGQMYEKLFF

J gene: TRBJ2-7
V gene: TRBV6-5
CDR3 protein: CASSYQRTAYEQYF

J gene: TRBJ2-5
V gene: TRBV28
CDR3 protein: CASQTGTLQETQYF

J gene: TRBJ1-3
V gene: TRBV5-4
CDR3 protein: CASSFGGAVFSGNTIYF

J gene: TRBJ1-6
V gene: TRBV19
CDR3 protein: CASSLHTEPLHF

J gene: TRBJ1-1
V gene: TRBV6-6
CDR3 protein: CASSYSLSQPEAFF

J gene: TRBJ2-5
V gene: TRBV10-2
CDR3 protein: CASSETGGQETQYF

J gene: TRBJ2-1
V gene: TRBV9
CDR3 protein: CASSVTSGSFNEQFF

J gene: TRBJ1-2
V gene: TRBV30
CDR3 protein: CAWSVQERVGYTF

J gene: TRBJ1-5
V gene: TRBV9
CDR3 protein: CASSFQTGAFNQPQHF

J gene: TRBJ2-5
V gene: TRBV6-1
CDR3 protein: CASSERGRSTQETQYF

J gene: TRBJ1-2
V gene: TRBV4-1
CDR3 protein: CASSQDQTGRGYTF

J gene: TRBJ2-1
V gene: TRBV2
CDR3 protein: CASSGLAGVGNEQFF

J gene: TRBJ2-1
V gene: TRBV7-9
CDR3 protein: CASSLRQGANEQFF

J gene: TRBJ2-1
V gene: TRBV7-8
CDR3 protein: CAMGPTSGRWNEQFF

J gene: TRBJ2-3
V gene: TRBV7-8
CDR3 protein: CASSFPSADTQYF

J gene: TRBJ2-1
V gene: TRBV11-3
CDR3 protein: CASSSFQGHEQFF

J gene: TRBJ2-1
V gene: TRBV27
CDR3 protein: CASSPIGVGRGSYNEQFF

J gene: TRBJ1-2
V gene: TRBV9
CDR3 protein: CASTRQGDYGYTF

J gene: TRBJ1-2
V gene: TRBV29-1
CDR3 protein: CSVDTGGKNGYTF

J gene: TRBJ1-1
V gene: TRBV28
CDR3 protein: CASSLGGAPADTEAFF

J gene: TRBJ1-2
V gene: TRBV6-5
CDR3 protein: CASGGTGGNYGYTF

J gene: TRBJ1-4
V gene: TRBV6-5
CDR3 protein: CASRDPGGEKLFF

J gene: TRBJ1-4
V gene: TRBV11-2
CDR3 protein: CASSLFSSNEKLFF

J gene: TRBJ2-7
V gene: TRBV11-3
CDR3 protein: CASSPYSKPYEQYF

J gene: TRBJ2-2
V gene: TRBV10-3
CDR3 protein: CAISTPGSGELFF

J gene: TRBJ2-3
V gene: TRBV9
CDR3 protein: CASSVAGLAGREDTQYF

J gene: TRBJ2-7
V gene: TRBV18
CDR3 protein: CASSPPSSYEQYF

J gene: TRBJ2-7
V gene: TRBV16
CDR3 protein: CASSPPPLAGGTYEQYF

J gene: TRBJ1-1
V gene: TRBV2
CDR3 protein: CASSGGHVNTEAFF

J gene: TRBJ1-1
V gene: TRBV6-5
CDR3 protein: CASSHGGGTEAFF

J gene: TRBJ2-7
V gene: TRBV2
CDR3 protein: CAVRDRVYEQYF

J gene: TRBJ1-2
V gene: TRBV5-1
CDR3 protein: CASSLVDRADGYTF

J gene: TRBJ2-3
V gene: TRBV4-2
CDR3 protein: CASSQGGPPTDTQYF

J gene: TRBJ2-7
V gene: TRBV7-9
CDR3 protein: CASSWSGSYEQYF

J gene: TRBJ2-5
V gene: TRBV7-9
CDR3 protein: CASRQPGQKETQYF

J gene: TRBJ1-2
V gene: TRBV19
CDR3 protein: CASSTLNVQTPQGYTF

J gene: TRBJ2-3
V gene: TRBV6-4
CDR3 protein: CASSPGLAADTQYF

J gene: TRBJ1-5
V gene: TRBV4-1
CDR3 protein: CASSQQGWDQPQHF

J gene: TRBJ1-5
V gene: TRBV7-8
CDR3 protein: CASSPRTGGDQPQHF

J gene: TRBJ1-1
V gene: TRBV5-1
CDR3 protein: CASSWAGNEAFF

J gene: TRBJ1-1
V gene: TRBV7-3
CDR3 protein: CASSVDSGTEAFF

J gene: TRBJ2-7
V gene: TRBV13
CDR3 protein: CASSIRQGKGEQYF

J gene: TRBJ2-5
V gene: TRBV6-5
CDR3 protein: CASRRTGGRETQYF